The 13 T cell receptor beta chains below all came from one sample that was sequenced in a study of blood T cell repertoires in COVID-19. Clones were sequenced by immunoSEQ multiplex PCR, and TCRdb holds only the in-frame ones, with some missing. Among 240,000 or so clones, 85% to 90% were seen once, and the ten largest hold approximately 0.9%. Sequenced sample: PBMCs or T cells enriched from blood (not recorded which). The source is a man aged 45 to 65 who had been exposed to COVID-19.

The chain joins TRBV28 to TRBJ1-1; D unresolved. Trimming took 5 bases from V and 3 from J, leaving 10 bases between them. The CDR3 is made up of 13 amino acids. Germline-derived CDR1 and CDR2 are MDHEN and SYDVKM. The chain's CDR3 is CASSPSGYTEAFF. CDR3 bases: TGTGCCAGCAGTCCCAGCGGGTACACTGAAGCTTTCTTT.

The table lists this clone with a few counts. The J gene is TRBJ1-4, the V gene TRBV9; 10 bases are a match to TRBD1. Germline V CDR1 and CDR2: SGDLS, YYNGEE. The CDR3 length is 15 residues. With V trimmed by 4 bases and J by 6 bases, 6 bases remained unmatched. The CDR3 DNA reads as TGTGCCAGCAGCCCCACGACAGGGGGCGATGAAAAACTGTTTTTT. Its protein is CASSPTTGGDEKLFF.

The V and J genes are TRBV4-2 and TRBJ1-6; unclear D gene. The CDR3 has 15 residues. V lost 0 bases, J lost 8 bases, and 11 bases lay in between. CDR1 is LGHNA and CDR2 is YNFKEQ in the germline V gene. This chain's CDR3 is CASSQDWVRDSPLHF. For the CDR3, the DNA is TGTGCCAGCAGCCAAGATTGGGTGCGGGATTCACCCCTCCACTTT.

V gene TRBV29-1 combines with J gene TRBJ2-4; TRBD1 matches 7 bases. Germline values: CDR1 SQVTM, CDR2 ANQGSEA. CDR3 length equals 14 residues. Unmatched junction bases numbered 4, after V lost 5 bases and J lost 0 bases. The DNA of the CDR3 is TGCAGCGTTATGGGACAGCTAGCCAAAAACATTCAGTACTTC. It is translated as CSVMGQLAKNIQYF.

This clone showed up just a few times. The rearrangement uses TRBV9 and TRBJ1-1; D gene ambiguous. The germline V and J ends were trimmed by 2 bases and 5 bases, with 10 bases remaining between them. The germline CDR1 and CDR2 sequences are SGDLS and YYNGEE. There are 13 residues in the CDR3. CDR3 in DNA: TGTGCCAGCAGCGTTGCGTCCCGGACTGAAGCTTTCTTT. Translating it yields CASSVASRTEAFF.

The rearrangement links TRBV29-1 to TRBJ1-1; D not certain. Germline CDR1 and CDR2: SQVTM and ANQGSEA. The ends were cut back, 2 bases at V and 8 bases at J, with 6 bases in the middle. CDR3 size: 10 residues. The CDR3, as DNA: TGCAGCGTTGAAAGCCCCGAAGCTTTCTTT. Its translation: CSVESPEAFF.

The CDR3 loop is CASSRYPAGASGNTIYF. The DNA for the CDR3 is TGCGCCAGCAGCCGATACCCCGCGGGGGCATCTGGAAACACCATATATTTT. The chain links TRBV4-1 to TRBJ1-3; D is perhaps TRBD1 (6 bases). The V end lost 4 bases, the J end lost 1 base, and 17 bases lay between the germline ends. The CDR3 contains 17 residues. From germline, CDR1 is MGHRA and CDR2 YSYEKL.

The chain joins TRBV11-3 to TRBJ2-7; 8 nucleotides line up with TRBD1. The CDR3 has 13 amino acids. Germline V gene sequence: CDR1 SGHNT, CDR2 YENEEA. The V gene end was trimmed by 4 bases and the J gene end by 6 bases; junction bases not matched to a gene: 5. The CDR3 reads CASSSTGAVEQYF. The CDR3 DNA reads TGTGCCAGCAGCTCGACAGGGGCTGTCGAGCAGTACTTC.

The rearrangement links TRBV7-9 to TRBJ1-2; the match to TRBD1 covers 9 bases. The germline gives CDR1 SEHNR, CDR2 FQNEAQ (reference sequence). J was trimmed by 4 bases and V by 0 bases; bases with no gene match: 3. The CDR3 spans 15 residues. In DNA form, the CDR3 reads TGTGCCAGCAGCTTAGCGACAGGGGGTATCTATGGCTACACCTTC. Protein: CASSLATGGIYGYTF.

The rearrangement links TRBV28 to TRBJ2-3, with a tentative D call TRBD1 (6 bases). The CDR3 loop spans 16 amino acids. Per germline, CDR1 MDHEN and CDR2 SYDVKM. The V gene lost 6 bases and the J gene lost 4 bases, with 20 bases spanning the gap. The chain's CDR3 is CASSPVRLQGSDTQYF. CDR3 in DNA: TGTGCCAGCAGCCCCGTACGACTACAGGGTTCAGATACGCAGTATTTT.

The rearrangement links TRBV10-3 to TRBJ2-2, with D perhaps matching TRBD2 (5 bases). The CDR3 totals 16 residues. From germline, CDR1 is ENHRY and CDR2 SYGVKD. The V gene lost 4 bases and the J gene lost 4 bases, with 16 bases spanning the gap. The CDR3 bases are TGTGCCATCAGTGCCGGACTCAGCGGAGTCACCGGGGAGCTGTTTTTT. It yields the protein CAISAGLSGVTGELFF.

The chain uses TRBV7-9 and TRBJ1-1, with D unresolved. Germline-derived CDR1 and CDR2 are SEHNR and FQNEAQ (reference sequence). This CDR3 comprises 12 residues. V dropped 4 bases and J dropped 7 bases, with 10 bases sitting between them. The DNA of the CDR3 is TGTGCCAGCAGCTGGAATCAGGATGAAGCTTTCTTT. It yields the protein CASSWNQDEAFF.

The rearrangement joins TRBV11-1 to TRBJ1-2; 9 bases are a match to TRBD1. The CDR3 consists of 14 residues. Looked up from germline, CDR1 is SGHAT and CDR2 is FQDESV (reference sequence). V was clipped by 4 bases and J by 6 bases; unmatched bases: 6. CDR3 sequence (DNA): TGTGCCAGCAGCTCTGGACAGGGGCGGCATGGCTACACCTTC. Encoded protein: CASSSGQGRHGYTF.